What follows is one T cell receptor beta chain and its context. Its antigen has not been determined. No much larger clone is present one base from it, and per-base qualities are unavailable. The CDR3 regions of human TCRbeta chains were analyzed by immunosequencing. The study's processing was this. TCRs in the repertoires were compared against a reference library of SARS-CoV-2-specific TCRs that had been generated with the MIRA antigen-specificity platform. Breadth was defined as the fraction of unique TCRs that were SARS-CoV-2-associated. Depth was defined as the fraction of total T cells that were SARS-CoV-2-associated. Each spike-specific TCR was assigned to its reactive spike region and to a CD4 or CD8 class using the MIRA data. Log10-transformed breadth and depth values were compared by one-way ANOVA with Sidak's multiple comparisons tests. Entries here come from immuneACCESS through TCRdb and include only in-frame sequences with V and J called. Some clones fail to appear in such tables; in the studies checked, an unresolved V gene covers under half of the shortfall, and the cause of the remainder is unknown. That table furnishes V, J and clone size, whereas the DNA furnished D and trimming. In this sample the table shows roughly 150,000 clones, around nine tenths of which occur a single time. The ten largest account for over 6% of the sample.

This sample was included in a study of T cell responses to AZD1222 COVID-19 vaccine (dated by TCRdb to about 2021). For the wider study: TCR sequencing covered some 250 trial participants: about 210 given two doses of AZD1222 and around 26 given two doses of MenACWY control vaccine. Trial participants were enrolled by age into subgroups of 18-55, 56-69 and 70-plus years, and 148, 28 and 57 TCR-sequenced participants, respectively, were included in these subgroups. Results and caveats for the whole study, not just this receptor: A significant rise in spike-specific TCR breadth and depth was observed after two AZD1222 doses relative to day 0 and relative to MenACWY recipients. Because no samples from the day 14 peak response were available, repertoires could be characterized only after the peak T cell response. The 56-69-year group was small, and its depth increase did not reach significance, likely because of low power. Most participants were white British and females outnumbered males, and the authors suggested that clonal diversity may have been underestimated. Nearly half of unique spike-specific TCRs reportedly recognized epitopes outside regions mutated in the B.1.351 and B.1.1.7 variants. Conclusions about previously exposed vaccinees were limited because only a handful of AZD1222 recipients were SARS-CoV-2 seropositive at baseline. CD4 TCRs associated with the vaccine covered the entire spike protein, and the dominant responses were in regions 160-218 and 743-854.

Sequences SQVTM (CDR1) and ANQGSEA (CDR2) are obtained from the germline V gene. There are 13 amino acids in the CDR3, from cysteine to phenylalanine inclusive. Only the CDR3 DNA stays, 39 bases, in frame from base 1. A distance of 11 bases separates the germline ends of V and J, which lose 7 bases and 2 bases respectively. The time point label on this specimen signifies: sample from adult after SARS-CoV-2 infection, after symptom onset. A couple of convalescent COVID-19 patients, sampled after symptom onset from adults with prior SARS-CoV-2 infection, were also TCR-sequenced for comparison. The clonotype originates from an adult who had recovered from COVID-19. Recombination joined TRBV29-1 with TRBJ1-4; the D gene remains uncertain. The source material was peripheral blood, sampled after recovery from COVID-19. The CDR3: CSGLKGTNEKLFF. The DNA is as follows: TGCAGCGGCTTGAAGGGTACTAATGAAAAACTGTTTTTT.